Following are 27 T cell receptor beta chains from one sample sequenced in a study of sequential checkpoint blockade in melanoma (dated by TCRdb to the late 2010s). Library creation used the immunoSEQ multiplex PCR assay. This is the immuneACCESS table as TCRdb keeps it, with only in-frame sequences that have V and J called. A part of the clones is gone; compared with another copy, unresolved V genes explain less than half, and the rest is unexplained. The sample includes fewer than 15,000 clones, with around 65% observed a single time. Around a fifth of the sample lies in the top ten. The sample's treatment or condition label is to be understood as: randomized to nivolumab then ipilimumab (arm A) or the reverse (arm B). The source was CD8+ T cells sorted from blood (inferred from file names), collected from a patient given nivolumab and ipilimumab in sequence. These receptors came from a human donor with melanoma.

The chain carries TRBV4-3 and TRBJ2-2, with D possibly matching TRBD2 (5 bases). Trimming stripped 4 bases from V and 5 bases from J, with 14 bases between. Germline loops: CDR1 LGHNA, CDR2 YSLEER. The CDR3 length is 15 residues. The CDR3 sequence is CASSPEVGQTGELFF. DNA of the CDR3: TGCGCCAGCAGCCCGGAGGTCGGGCAAACCGGGGAGCTGTTTTTT.

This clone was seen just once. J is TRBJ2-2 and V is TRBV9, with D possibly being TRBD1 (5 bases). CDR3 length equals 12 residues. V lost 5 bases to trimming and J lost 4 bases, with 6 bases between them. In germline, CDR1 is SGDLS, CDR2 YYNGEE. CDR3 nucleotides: TGTGCCAGCAGGGGGCCCACCGGGGAGCTGTTTTTT. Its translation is CASRGPTGELFF. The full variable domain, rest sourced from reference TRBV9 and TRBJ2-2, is DSGVTQTPKHLITATGQRVTLRCSPRSGDLSVYWYQQSLDQGLQFLIQYYNGEERAKGNILERFSAQQFPDLHSELNLSSLELGDSALYFCASRGPTGELFFGEGSRLTVL.

CDR3 loop: CASSPRTDVNTEAFF. DNA of the CDR3: TGTGCCAGCAGTCCCCGGACAGACGTGAACACTGAAGCTTTCTTT. The V call is TRBV6-5, the J call TRBJ1-1, with a possible D match to TRBD1 (6 bases). The CDR3 is made up of 15 amino acids. V was shortened by 5 bases and J by 0 bases, with 13 bases between the two germline ends. Germline assignment: CDR1 MNHEY and CDR2 SVGAGI.

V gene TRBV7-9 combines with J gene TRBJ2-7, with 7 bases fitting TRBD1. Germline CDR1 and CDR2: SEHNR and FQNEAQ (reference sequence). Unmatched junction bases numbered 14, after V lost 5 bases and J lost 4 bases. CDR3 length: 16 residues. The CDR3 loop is CASSLRGGEVLYEQYF. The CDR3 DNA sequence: TGTGCCAGCAGCCTAAGAGGGGGCGAGGTCCTTTACGAGCAGTACTTC. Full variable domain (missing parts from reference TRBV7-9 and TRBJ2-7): DTGVSQNPRHKITKRGQNVTFRCDPISEHNRLYWYRQTLGQGPEFLTYFQNEAQLEKSRLLSDRFSAERPKGSFSTLEIQRTEQGDSAMYLCASSLRGGEVLYEQYFGPGTRLTVT.

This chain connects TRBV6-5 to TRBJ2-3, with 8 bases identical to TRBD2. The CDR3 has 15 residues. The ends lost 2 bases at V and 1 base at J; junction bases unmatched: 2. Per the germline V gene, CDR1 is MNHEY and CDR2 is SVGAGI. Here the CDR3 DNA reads TGTGCCAGCAGTTACCCAGCGGGAGGCACAGATACGCAGTATTTT. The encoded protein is CASSYPAGGTDTQYF.

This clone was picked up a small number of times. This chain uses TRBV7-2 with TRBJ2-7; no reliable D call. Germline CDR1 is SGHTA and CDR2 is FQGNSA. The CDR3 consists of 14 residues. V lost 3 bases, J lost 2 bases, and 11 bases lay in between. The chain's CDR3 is CASSLSLAPYEQYF. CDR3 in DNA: TGTGCCAGCAGCTTGTCACTTGCTCCCTACGAGCAGTACTTC.

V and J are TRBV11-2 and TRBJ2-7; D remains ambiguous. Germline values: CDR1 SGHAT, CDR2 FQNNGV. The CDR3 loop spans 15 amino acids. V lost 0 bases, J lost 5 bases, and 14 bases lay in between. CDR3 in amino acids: CASSLEGQALDEQYF. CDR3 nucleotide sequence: TGTGCCAGCAGCTTAGAAGGTCAGGCGCTGGACGAGCAGTACTTC. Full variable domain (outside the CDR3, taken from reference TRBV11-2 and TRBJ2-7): EAGVAQSPRYKIIEKRQSVAFWCNPISGHATLYWYQQILGQGPKLLIQFQNNGVVDDSQLPKDRFSAERLKGVDSTLKIQPAKLEDSAVYLCASSLEGQALDEQYFGPGTRLTVT.

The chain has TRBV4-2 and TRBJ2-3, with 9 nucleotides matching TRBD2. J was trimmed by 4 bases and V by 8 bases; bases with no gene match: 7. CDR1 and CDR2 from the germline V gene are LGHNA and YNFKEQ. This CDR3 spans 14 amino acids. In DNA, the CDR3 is TGTGCCAGCGATGGCGGGAGGGTGGCAGATACGCAGTATTTT. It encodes CASDGGRVADTQYF.

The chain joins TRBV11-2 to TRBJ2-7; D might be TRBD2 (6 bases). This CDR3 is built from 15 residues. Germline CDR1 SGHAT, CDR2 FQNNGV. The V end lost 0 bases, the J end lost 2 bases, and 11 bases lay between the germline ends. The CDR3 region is CASSLDIGGPYEQYF. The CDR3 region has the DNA TGTGCCAGCAGCTTAGACATAGGAGGGCCCTACGAGCAGTACTTC. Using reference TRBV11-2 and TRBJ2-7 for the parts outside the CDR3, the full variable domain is EAGVAQSPRYKIIEKRQSVAFWCNPISGHATLYWYQQILGQGPKLLIQFQNNGVVDDSQLPKDRFSAERLKGVDSTLKIQPAKLEDSAVYLCASSLDIGGPYEQYFGPGTRLTVT.

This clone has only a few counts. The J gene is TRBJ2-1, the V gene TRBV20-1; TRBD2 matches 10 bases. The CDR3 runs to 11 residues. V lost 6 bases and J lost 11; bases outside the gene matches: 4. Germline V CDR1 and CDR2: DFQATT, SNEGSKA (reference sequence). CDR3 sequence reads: CSALTSGQQFF. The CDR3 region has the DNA TGCAGTGCACTGACTAGCGGGCAGCAGTTCTTC.

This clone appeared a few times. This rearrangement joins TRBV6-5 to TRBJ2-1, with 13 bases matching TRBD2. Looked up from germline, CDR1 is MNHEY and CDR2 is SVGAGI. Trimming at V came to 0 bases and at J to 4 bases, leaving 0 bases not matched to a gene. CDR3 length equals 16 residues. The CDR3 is CASSYSTSGGYNEQFF. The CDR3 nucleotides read TGTGCCAGCAGTTACTCGACTAGCGGGGGGTACAATGAGCAGTTCTTC.

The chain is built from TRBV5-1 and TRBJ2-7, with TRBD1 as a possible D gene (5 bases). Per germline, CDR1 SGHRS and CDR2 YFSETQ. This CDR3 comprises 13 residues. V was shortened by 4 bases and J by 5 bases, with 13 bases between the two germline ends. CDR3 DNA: TGCGCCAGCAGCCCCAGGGTGTCCCACGAGCAGTACTTC. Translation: CASSPRVSHEQYF.

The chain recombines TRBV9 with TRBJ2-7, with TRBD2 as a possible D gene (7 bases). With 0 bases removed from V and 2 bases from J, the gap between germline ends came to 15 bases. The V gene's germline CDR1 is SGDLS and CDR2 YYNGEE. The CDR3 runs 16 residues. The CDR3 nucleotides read TGTGCCAGCAGCGTAGGAGGCGGGGAGGGGGCCTACGAGCAGTACTTC. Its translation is CASSVGGGEGAYEQYF.

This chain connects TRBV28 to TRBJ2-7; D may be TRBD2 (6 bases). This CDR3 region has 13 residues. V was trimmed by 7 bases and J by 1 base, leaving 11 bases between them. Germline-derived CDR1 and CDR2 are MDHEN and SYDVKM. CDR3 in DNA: TGTGCCAGCAAGGGCGGGGAATCCTACGAGCAGTACTTC. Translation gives CASKGGESYEQYF.

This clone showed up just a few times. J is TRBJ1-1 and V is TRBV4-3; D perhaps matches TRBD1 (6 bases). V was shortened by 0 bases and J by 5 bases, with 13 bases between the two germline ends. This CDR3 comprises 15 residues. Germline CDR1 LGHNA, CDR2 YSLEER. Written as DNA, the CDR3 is TGCGCCAGCAGCCAAGAATCTTCAGGGGCAACTGAAGCTTTCTTT. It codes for CASSQESSGATEAFF.

CDR3 in amino acids: CAWTETGDNEKLFF. For the CDR3, the DNA is TGTGCCTGGACCGAGACAGGGGATAATGAAAAACTGTTTTTT. The genes are TRBV30 and TRBJ1-4; 8 bases are a match to TRBD1. The CDR3 loop spans 14 amino acids. V lost 4 bases and J lost 4; bases outside the gene matches: 5. Germline CDR1 GTSNPN, CDR2 SVGIG (reference sequence). The entire variable domain, with the rest obtained from reference TRBV30 and TRBJ1-4, is as follows: SQTIHQWPATLVQPVGSPLSLECTVEGTSNPNLYWYRQAAGRGLQLLFYSVGIGQISSEVPQNLSASRPQDRQFILSSKKLLLSDSGFYLCAWTETGDNEKLFFGSGTQLSVL.

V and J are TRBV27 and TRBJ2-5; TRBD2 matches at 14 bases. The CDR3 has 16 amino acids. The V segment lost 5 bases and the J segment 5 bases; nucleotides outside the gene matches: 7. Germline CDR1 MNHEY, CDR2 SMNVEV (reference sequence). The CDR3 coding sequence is TGTGCCAGCAGTCCCCCGGGACTAGCGGGGGTTGAGACCCAGTACTTC. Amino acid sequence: CASSPPGLAGVETQYF.

As DNA, the CDR3 is TGCGCCAGCAGCCCTAGCGGGATGGCCCCTAACACCGGGGAGCTGTTTTTT. It specifies CASSPSGMAPNTGELFF. The V call is TRBV5-1, the J call TRBJ2-2, with 9 nucleotides matching TRBD2. Germline V gives CDR1 SGHRS, CDR2 YFSETQ. V lost 4 bases and J lost 2; bases outside the gene matches: 9. The CDR3 is made up of 17 amino acids.

CDR3 coding DNA: TGTGCCAGCAGTATAGACGGGAGAGTGAATGAGCAGTTCTTC. Amino acids: CASSIDGRVNEQFF. The V call is TRBV7-8, the J call TRBJ2-1; weak D call: TRBD2 (6 bases). The V end was cut by 6 bases, the J end by 7 bases, with 16 bases between. Germline lookup yields CDR1 SGHVS and CDR2 FQNEAQ. The CDR3 totals 14 residues.

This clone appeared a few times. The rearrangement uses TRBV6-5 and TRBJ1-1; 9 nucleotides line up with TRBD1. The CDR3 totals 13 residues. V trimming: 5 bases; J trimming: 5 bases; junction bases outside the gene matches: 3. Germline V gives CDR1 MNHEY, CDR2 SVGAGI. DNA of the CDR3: TGTGCCAGCAGTCTACAGGGGGCAACTGAAGCTTTCTTT. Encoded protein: CASSLQGATEAFF.

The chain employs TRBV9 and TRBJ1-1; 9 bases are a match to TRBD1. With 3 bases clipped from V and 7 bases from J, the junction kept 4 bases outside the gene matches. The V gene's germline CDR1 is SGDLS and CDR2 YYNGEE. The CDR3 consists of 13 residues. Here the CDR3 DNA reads TGTGCCAGCAGCGCCCCGACAGGGGGTGAAGCTTTCTTT. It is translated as CASSAPTGGEAFF.

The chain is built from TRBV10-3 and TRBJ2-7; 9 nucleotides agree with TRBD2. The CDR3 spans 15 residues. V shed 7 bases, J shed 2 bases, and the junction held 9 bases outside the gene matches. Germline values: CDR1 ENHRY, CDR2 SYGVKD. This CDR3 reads CAIKREAGVTYEQYF. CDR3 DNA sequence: TGTGCCATCAAGCGGGAGGCGGGGGTTACCTACGAGCAGTACTTC.

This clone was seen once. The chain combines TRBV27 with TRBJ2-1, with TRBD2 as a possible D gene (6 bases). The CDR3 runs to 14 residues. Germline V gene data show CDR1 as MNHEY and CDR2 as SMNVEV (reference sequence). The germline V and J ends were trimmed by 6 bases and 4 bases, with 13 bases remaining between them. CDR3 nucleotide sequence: TGTGCCAGCAGCCTCGTCGGGGGTTACAATGAGCAGTTCTTC. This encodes CASSLVGGYNEQFF.

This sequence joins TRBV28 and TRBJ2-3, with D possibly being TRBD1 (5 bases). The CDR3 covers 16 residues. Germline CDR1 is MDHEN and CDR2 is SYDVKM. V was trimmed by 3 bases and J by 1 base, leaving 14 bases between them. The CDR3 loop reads CASSFTGASGTDTQYF. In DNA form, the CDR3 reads TGTGCCAGCAGTTTCACAGGTGCCTCTGGCACAGATACGCAGTATTTT. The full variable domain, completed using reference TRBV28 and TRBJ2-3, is DVKVTQSSRYLVKRTGEKVFLECVQDMDHENMFWYRQDPGLGLRLIYFSYDVKMKEKGDIPEGYSVSREKKERFSLILESASTNQTSMYLCASSFTGASGTDTQYFGPGTRLTVL.

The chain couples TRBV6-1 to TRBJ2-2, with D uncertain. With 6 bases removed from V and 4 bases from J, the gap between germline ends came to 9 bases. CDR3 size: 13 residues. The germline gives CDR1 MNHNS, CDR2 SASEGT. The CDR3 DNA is TGTGCCAGCAGGGCCTCAACCACCGGGGAGCTGTTTTTT. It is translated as CASRASTTGELFF.

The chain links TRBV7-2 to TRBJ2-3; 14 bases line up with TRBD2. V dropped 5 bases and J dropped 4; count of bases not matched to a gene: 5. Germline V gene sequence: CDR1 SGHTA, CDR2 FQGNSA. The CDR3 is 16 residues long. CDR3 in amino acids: CASSVTSGGVPDTQYF. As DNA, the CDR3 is TGTGCCAGCAGCGTGACTAGCGGGGGGGTCCCAGATACGCAGTATTTT.

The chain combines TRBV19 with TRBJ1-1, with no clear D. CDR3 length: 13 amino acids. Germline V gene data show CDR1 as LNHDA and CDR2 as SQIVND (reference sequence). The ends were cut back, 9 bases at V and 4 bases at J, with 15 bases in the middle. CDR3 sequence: CASSTRSPTEAFF. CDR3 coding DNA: TGTGCCAGCTCAACGAGGTCTCCCACTGAAGCTTTCTTT.